This T cell receptor (beta chain) was identified during a study of cytomegalovirus exposure and HLA in healthy donors (dated 2017 in TCRdb). About the investigation overall: An earlier analysis of approximately 640 of the donors reported about 290 Gb of sequence data and 100 million to 130 million unique TCR beta sequences from roughly 200 million T cells. Across around 400 genotyped donors of the cohort, an average of about 240,000 unique TCR beta nucleotide sequences per donor were sequenced, and 15% to 20% of those sequences were non-productive. Class I and class II HLA loci were covered by the typing at four-digit resolution. About 280 gigabases of sequencing data and 75 million to 85 million unique TCR sequences made up an early release that covered around 640 HLA-typed donors. All discovery cohort repertoires had been generated on a single sequencing platform. In addition to the first cohort of roughly 670 subjects, a separate validation cohort of 120 different subjects was used. The study profiled the T cell repertoires of 550 to 700 subjects by immunosequencing and related them to cytomegalovirus serostatus. An earlier analysis of 587 of the donors applied high-throughput TCR beta sequencing to assess whether each TCR beta V gene segment acted as functional or pseudogenic. Donor age, sex, ethnicity and CMV serostatus were compiled alongside the repertoire data. The study combined high-throughput TCR immunosequencing, statistical association of individual TCRs with disease status, and machine learning to predict cytomegalovirus infection status. The genetic ancestry cluster associated with self-reported Caucasian donors included around four fifths of the roughly 400 genotyped donors. The study aimed to test whether signatures of past pathogen exposure could be identified by cataloging public T cell receptors. In a later analysis, previously published TCR beta repertoires from 666 donors were re-analyzed and high-resolution HLA genotyping was added so that TCR occurrence patterns could be studied. In a later genetic analysis, genome-wide SNP genotypes for about 65% of the roughly 700 donors were used, and that subset was treated as a discovery cohort. Four to six DR-DQ haplotypes were handled as single units for association and clustering, since linkage in the cohort was strong. The later analysis used no new phenotypic data to find candidate immune exposures, relying instead on TCR beta sequences and their occurrence across donors. The number of donors typed differed by locus, with 629-630 for A, B, C, DRB1 and DQB1, roughly 520 for DQA1, approximately 570 for DPA1, and approximately 470 for DPB1. General study outcomes and caveats: A later analysis reported that several top co-occurrence clusters appeared linked to parvovirus B19, influenza, CMV and Epstein-Barr virus. Fewer than 20 rarely observed V segments, including chromosome 9 orphons, were excluded from the earlier analysis of about 610 of the donors because counts were too low. When HLA alleles, especially DR and DQ, strongly co-occurred, attributing TCR associations to individual alleles was difficult. In vitro tests confirmed that a few of the cytomegalovirus-associated TCR beta chains recognize cytomegalovirus antigens. A further reported finding was that TCR beta sequences accurately predicted the HLA-A and HLA-B alleles for most subjects in the first cohort. Because some donors lacked HLA typing at each locus, the association tests relied only on the typed subset. A group of highly shared sequence variants was considered likely to be a technical artifact of the sequencing pipeline. The cohort was sequenced for TCR beta chains only, and without alpha or paired-chain data the features that could be detected were limited. In an earlier analysis of approximately 590 of the donors, most TCR beta V segments appeared in productive rearrangements about 87% or about 30% of the time, broadly matching IMGT annotations. Some IMGT-functional V segments, including TRBV6-2 and TRBV6-3, could not be told apart with the 87-base-pair reads, so those segments were excluded. According to a later analysis, most CMV-associated TCR beta chains appeared to be HLA-restricted, and the HLA associations seemed to be driven largely by CMV exposure. Compared with equally common non-associated chains, HLA-associated TCR beta chains in a later analysis were more clonally expanded and had lower generation probabilities. For the cohort, immune exposure information was limited to CMV serostatus. A later genetic analysis reported fewer N-insertions in productive TCRs among donors in an Asian-associated ancestry cluster than the roughly 700-donor mean. A later analysis found that TCR association rates varied across HLA loci, with DRB1 alleles showing the most associated TCRs and HLA-C alleles the fewest. Linkage disequilibrium might explain the correlated functional status among segregating V segments, but an unknown experimental factor could not be ruled out. Specific HLA alleles were associated with over 15,000 TCR beta sequences at a false discovery rate of 0.05 in a later analysis. A later genetic analysis associated a missense DCLRE1C variant with V-gene and J-gene trimming of TCR beta chains, and an independent cohort replicated the association. The classifier was reported to diagnose cytomegalovirus status with high specificity and sensitivity in both the original cohort and the validation cohort. According to the authors, the approach could potentially be generalized to other disease states and immunological phenotypes. While some public TCRs were present in many individuals, most TCR sequences turned up only very rarely across donors. The study gave a list of some 150 TCR beta chains associated with cytomegalovirus. The presence/absence analyses assumed that sequencing depth was roughly uniform across donors, and that assumption may not be true.

The cohort consisted of 666 healthy bone marrow donors. Cohort members were all nominally healthy when sampled, although unrecorded immune exposures were likely present. The donor was CMV seronegative and was included in the group of approximately 350 seronegative cohort members. A peripheral blood sample was collected from each donor, and TCR beta sequencing was performed on peripheral blood mononuclear cells. Genomic DNA was extracted from the blood cell samples with the Qiagen DNeasy Blood Extraction Kit. The receptor library was made with the immunoSEQ multiplex PCR assay. A mixture of 60 forward primers for TCR Vbeta segments and 13 reverse primers for TCR Jbeta segments was used in the multiplex PCR. Amplification of the CDR3 region of rearranged TCR beta genes was performed with a multiplex PCR assay on genomic DNA. On the Illumina HiSeq System, the amplified TCR beta libraries were sequenced as 87-base-pair reads. Regarding the original processing steps: In a later analysis, around 80 million unique TCR beta chains were counted across the approximately 640 repertoires, and around 10 million of these chains were shared by at least two donors. To remove PCR and sequencing errors, raw reads were error-corrected and collapsed into unique sequences using a nearest-neighbor algorithm that merged closely related sequences. CDR3 sequences were aligned to IMGT reference sequences to assign V, D and J gene segments. Each retained sequence needed at least a six-nucleotide match to both a V gene segment and a J gene segment. Rearrangements were called productive when the CDR3 lacked stop codons and stayed in frame with V and J; all others were non-productive. CDR3 was defined by IMGT convention, running from the second conserved V-encoded cysteine to the conserved J-encoded phenylalanine. The earlier analysis of 550 to 650 of the donors excluded any sequence lacking an unambiguous match to a single V gene segment. An earlier analysis of fewer than 650 of the donors classified V segments as functional when productive rearrangements were above 56.7% and as segregating when the standard deviation between donors was above 5%. To diagnose cytomegalovirus status from the catalog of TCR beta chain sequences, a statistical classification framework was built. V and J gene assignment, in a later analysis, came from comparing TCR nucleotide sequences with IMGT/GENE-DB human TR gene sequences. Using the TCRdist pipeline, a later analysis assigned CDR3 sequences along with most-parsimonious VDJ recombination scenarios. In a later analysis, each TCR beta chain was defined by its CDR3 amino acid sequence together with its V-gene family, and reads lacking a unique V-gene family were excluded. A later analysis removed several hundred highly shared, low-generation-probability nucleotide sequences to deal with suspected cross-contamination and a sequencing artifact. For each public chain, a later analysis derived a clonal expansion index from normalized ranks of inferred template counts within each repertoire. In a later analysis, generation probabilities were computed using a VDJ recombination model fitted to out-of-frame rearrangements, and the results were checked against IGoR. In a later analysis, hypergeometric tests were used to score TCR-TCR, TCR-HLA and TCR-CMV co-occurrence, with a repertoire-size bias correction applied to TCR pairs. A later analysis estimated false discovery rates by permuting HLA or CMV assignments 20 times. In a later analysis, co-occurring TCRs were grouped using DBSCAN, with TCRdist sequence similarity added in when clustering inside HLA-allele-positive subsets. Repertoires with fewer than 30,000 or more than 120,000 public chains, plus five repertoires with anomalous nucleotide sharing, were excluded from co-occurrence clustering. Not all clones reach the TCRdb copy of this immuneACCESS table, which keeps in-frame sequences only. Checked studies attribute under half of the gap to unresolved V genes and leave the rest unexplained. That table furnishes V, J and clone size, whereas the DNA furnished D and trimming. This sample's clone table shows about 200,000 clones. The ten largest clones add up to 6.5% of the sample.

Concerning this clone: No antigen is known for it.

Reading from cysteine to phenylalanine, the CDR3 counts 15 amino acids. The CDR3 DNA has 45 bases and is translated from base 1. V drops 4 bases and J drops 3 bases, leaving 13 bases in between. CDR1 and CDR2, looked up from the germline V gene (reference sequence), are SGHNT and YYREEE. The sample consisted of PBMCs. The sequence was collected from a man younger than 40 in good health and CMV-seronegative. The chain is encoded by TRBV5-4 joined to TRBJ2-2; there is no confident call for the D gene. At the DNA level, the sequence is TGTGCCAGCAGCCCCTACCGCGCTTACACCGGGGAGCTGTTTTTT. Its translation reads: CASSPYRAYTGELFF.